The source of this T cell receptor beta chain is a study of T-cell memory formation after mild COVID-19. MiXCR, run by TCRdb on the 5' RACE reads, gives a single entry per CDR3 protein. Among about 600,000 distinct CDR3 sequences, about 20% were seen once, and the ten largest hold about 8.7%. This clonotype was observed at least ten times. The TCR comes from an adult woman who had mild COVID-19 (a few samples of this study predate the infection). Cell type and time point are not known. Sequenced: PBMCs or a T cell subset sorted from them (not recorded which).

CDR3 in DNA: TGCGCCAGCAGCTTGGGGGACAGTGTAGATGAGCAGTTCTTC. Protein product: CASSLGDSVDEQFF. V is TRBV5-1 and J is TRBJ2-1, with 7 bases matching TRBD1. Per the germline V gene, CDR1 is SGHRS and CDR2 is YFSETQ. Losses at the gene ends were 0 bases for V and 8 bases for J; bases not matched to a gene: 5. The CDR3 covers 14 residues.